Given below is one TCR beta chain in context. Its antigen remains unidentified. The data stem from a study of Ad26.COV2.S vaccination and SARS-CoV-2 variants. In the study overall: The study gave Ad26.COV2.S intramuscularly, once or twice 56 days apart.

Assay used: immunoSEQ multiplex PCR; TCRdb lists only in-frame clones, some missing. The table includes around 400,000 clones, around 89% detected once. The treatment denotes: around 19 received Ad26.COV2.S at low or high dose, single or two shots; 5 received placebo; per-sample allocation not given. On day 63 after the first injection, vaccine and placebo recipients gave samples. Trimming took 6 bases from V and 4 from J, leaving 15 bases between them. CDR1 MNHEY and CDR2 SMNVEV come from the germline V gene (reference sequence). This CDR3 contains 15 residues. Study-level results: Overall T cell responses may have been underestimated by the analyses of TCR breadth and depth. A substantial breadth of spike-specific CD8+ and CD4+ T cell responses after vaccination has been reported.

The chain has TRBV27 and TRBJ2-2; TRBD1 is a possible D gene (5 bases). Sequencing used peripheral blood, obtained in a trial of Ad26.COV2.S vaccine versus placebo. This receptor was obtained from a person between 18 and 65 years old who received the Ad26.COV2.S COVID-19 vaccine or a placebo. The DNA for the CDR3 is TGTGCCAGCAGGGCTCTCTGGGGCGGCACCGGGGAGCTGTTTTTT. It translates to CASRALWGGTGELFF.